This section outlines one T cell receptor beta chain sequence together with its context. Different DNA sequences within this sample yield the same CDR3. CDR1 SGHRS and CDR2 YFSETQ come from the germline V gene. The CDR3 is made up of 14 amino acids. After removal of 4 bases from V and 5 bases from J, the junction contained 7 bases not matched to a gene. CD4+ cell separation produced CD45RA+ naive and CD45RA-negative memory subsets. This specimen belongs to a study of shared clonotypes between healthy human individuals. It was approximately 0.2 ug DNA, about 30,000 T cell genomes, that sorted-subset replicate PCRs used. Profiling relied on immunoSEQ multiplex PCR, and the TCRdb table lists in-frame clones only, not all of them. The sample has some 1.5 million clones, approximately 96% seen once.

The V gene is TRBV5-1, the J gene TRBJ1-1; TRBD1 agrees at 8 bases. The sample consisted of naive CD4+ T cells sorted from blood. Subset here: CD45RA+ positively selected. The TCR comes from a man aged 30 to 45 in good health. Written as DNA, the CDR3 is TGCGCCAGCAGCGCCGACAGGGGCGGGACTGAAGCTTTCTTT. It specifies CASSADRGGTEAFF.